The rows below give T cell receptor beta chains drawn from one sample of a study of shared clonotypes between healthy human individuals. Measured with immunoSEQ multiplex PCR; TCRdb has only the in-frame clones, and not every one. The sample records about 2.1 million clones, roughly 91% being singletons. Material: naive CD8+ T cells from PBMCs. The source is a man between 18 and 35 years old in good health. Some clones in this sample may be carry-over from other donors' samples. Each CDR3 is given with its conserved first and last residue. The order of the fields is CDR3 length, J gene, V gene, CDR3 protein.

length: 15; J: TRBJ2-1; V: TRBV4-3; CDR3: CASSQVWAGYNEQFF
length: 13; J: TRBJ1-2; V: TRBV29-1; CDR3: CSVEFPHGYGYTF
length: 14; J: TRBJ2-5; V: TRBV28; CDR3: CASSLVGGEETQYF
length: 14; J: TRBJ2-1; V: TRBV27; CDR3: CASSFREQTNEQFF
length: 17; J: TRBJ2-6; V: TRBV7-9; CDR3: CASAIGQGALGANVLTF
length: 16; J: TRBJ1-2; V: TRBV4-3; CDR3: CASSQDRGFDSSGYTF
length: 14; J: TRBJ1-2; V: TRBV9; CDR3: CASSVAQEYYGYTF
length: 14; J: TRBJ2-1; V: TRBV6-5; CDR3: CASSYSRRANEQFF
length: 16; J: TRBJ1-1; V: TRBV19; CDR3: CASSRPGFVDGTEAFF
length: 16; J: TRBJ1-4; V: TRBV5-6; CDR3: CASSWRGSGFYEKLFF
length: 19; J: TRBJ1-5; V: TRBV4-1; CDR3: CASSQVGWAPGDSNQPQHF
length: 17; J: TRBJ2-5; V: TRBV5-1; CDR3: CASSLLRDRGPGETQYF
length: 14; J: TRBJ1-2; V: TRBV4-1; CDR3: CASSPSGQSYGYTF
length: 18; J: TRBJ2-5; V: TRBV28; CDR3: CASSPYISSGSGQETQYF
length: 18; J: TRBJ2-7; V: TRBV2; CDR3: CASSERTSGRALMYEQYF
length: 16; J: TRBJ2-5; V: TRBV4-3; CDR3: CASSQGQGYNQETQYF
length: 19; J: TRBJ2-1; V: TRBV7-6; CDR3: CASSLTLGVAGGSYNEQFF
length: 14; J: TRBJ2-7; V: TRBV19; CDR3: CASSIVDRRNEQYF
length: 16; J: TRBJ1-2; V: TRBV12-5; CDR3: CASGLGPGGLGYGYTF
length: 15; J: TRBJ2-7; V: TRBV6-5; CDR3: CASSYGVAAGDEQYF
length: 11; J: TRBJ1-1; V: TRBV6-1; CDR3: CASIRATEAFF
length: 14; J: TRBJ2-3; V: TRBV5-4; CDR3: CASSSTWVTDTQYF
length: 14; J: TRBJ1-5; V: TRBV30; CDR3: CACRAPYSNQPQHF
length: 14; J: TRBJ1-1; V: TRBV19; CDR3: CASSMGTGYTEAFF
length: 11; J: TRBJ2-7; V: TRBV30; CDR3: CAWSKGHEQYF
length: 14; J: TRBJ2-1; V: TRBV29-1; CDR3: CSVRQGPGYNEQFF
length: 14; J: TRBJ2-2; V: TRBV7-7; CDR3: CASSLVRGTGELFF
length: 13; J: TRBJ1-2; V: TRBV14; CDR3: CASSQVYNYGYTF
length: 16; J: TRBJ2-1; V: TRBV7-9; CDR3: CASSPRSGETYNEQFF
length: 14; J: TRBJ2-1; V: TRBV5-6; CDR3: CASSFTSGDNEQFF
length: 16; J: TRBJ2-3; V: TRBV13; CDR3: CASTMTSGALTDTQYF
length: 15; J: TRBJ1-1; V: TRBV11-2; CDR3: CASSSTTGQNTEAFF
length: 19; J: TRBJ2-7; V: TRBV21-1; CDR3: CASSKEGLAGGISSYEQYF
length: 15; J: TRBJ2-7; V: TRBV5-1; CDR3: CASSLEVGHSYEQYF
length: 14; J: TRBJ1-1; V: TRBV2; CDR3: CASTPRGPDSEAFF
length: 15; J: TRBJ2-3; V: TRBV19; CDR3: CASSPRDSSTDTQYF
length: 17; J: TRBJ2-3; V: TRBV7-2; CDR3: CASSRPRDSGRADTQYF
length: 14; J: TRBJ1-5; V: TRBV9; CDR3: CASSDRDSLWPQHF
length: 14; J: TRBJ1-1; V: TRBV6-6; CDR3: CASSYGQGNTEAFF